The clone carrying this TCR beta chain was seen repeatedly, ten times or more. This entry belongs to a study of T cells in Graves' hyperthyroidism and ophthalmopathy. Germline lookup yields CDR1 SGHRS and CDR2 YFSETQ. The germline V and J ends were trimmed by 8 bases and 0 bases, with 14 bases remaining between them. The CDR3 is 14 amino acids. Each diagnosis was grounded in clinical symptoms, serum thyroxine and TRAb, thyroid ultrasound, and orbital computed tomography. Amplified TCR beta CDR3 regions came from RNA transcripts. Researchers ran a first-round RT-PCR on the TCR CDR3 using the HTBI primer set. TCRdb re-called the multiplex PCR reads through MiXCR, storing one row per CDR3 protein. Of 250,000 to 300,000 distinct CDR3 sequences listed, 15% to 20% are singletons.

The source material was blood. The chain links TRBV5-1 to TRBJ2-5; either TRBD1 or TRBD2 may supply D (6 bases each). This TCR was sampled from a woman aged 55-75 years with Graves' ophthalmopathy. The CDR3 nucleotides are TGCGCCAGTCGCCGAGGGGGGTACCAAGAGACCCAGTACTTC. It is translated as CASRRGGYQETQYF.